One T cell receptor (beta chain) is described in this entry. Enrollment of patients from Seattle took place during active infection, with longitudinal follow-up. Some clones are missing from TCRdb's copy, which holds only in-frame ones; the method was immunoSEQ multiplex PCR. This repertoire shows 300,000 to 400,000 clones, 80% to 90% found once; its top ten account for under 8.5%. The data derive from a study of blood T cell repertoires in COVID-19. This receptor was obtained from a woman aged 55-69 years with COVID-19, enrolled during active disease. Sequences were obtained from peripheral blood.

The CDR3 DNA reads as TGTGCCAGTAAGGAGGGGGCAGGTCTATCGGACACTGAAGCTTTCTTT. Protein sequence: CASKEGAGLSDTEAFF. V and J are TRBV19 and TRBJ1-1, with TRBD1 matching 7 bases. Germline V gene sequence: CDR1 LNHDA, CDR2 SQIVND (reference sequence). Trimming cost V 7 bases and J 3 bases; bases outside gene matches: 14. The CDR3 loop spans 16 amino acids. Drawing the rest from reference TRBV19 and TRBJ1-1, the complete variable domain is DGGITQSPKYLFRKEGQNVTLSCEQNLNHDAMYWYRQDPGQGLRLIYYSQIVNDFQKGDIAEGYSVSREKKESFPLTVTSAQKNPTAFYLCASKEGAGLSDTEAFFGQGTRLTVV.